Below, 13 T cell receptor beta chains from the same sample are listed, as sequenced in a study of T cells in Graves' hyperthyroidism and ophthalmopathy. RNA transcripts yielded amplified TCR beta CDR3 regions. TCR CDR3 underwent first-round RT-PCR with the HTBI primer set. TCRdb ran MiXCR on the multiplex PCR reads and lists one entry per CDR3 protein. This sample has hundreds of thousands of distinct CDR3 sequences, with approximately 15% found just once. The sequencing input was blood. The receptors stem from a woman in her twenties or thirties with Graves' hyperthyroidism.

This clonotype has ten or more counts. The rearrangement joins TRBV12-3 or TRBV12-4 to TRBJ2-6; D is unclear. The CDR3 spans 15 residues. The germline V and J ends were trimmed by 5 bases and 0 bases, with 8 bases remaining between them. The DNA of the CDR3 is TGTGCCAGCAGTCCACTAAGCTCTGGGGCCAACGTCCTGACTTTC. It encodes CASSPLSSGANVLTF.

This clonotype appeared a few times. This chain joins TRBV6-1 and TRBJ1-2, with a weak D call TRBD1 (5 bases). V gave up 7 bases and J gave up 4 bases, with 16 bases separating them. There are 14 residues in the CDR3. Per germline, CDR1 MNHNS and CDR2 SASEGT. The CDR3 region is CASTPTAPGYGYTF. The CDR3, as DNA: TGTGCCAGCACCCCGACAGCACCGGGCTATGGCTACACCTTC.

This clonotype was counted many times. CDR3 loop: CSVPGTTNNEQFF. The CDR3 DNA is TGCAGCGTTCCTGGGACTACCAACAATGAGCAGTTCTTC. V and J are TRBV29-1 and TRBJ2-1; 7 nucleotides align to TRBD2. This CDR3 is built from 13 residues. V shed 5 bases, J shed 5 bases, and the junction held 6 bases outside the gene matches. Germline CDR1 SQVTM, CDR2 ANQGSEA.

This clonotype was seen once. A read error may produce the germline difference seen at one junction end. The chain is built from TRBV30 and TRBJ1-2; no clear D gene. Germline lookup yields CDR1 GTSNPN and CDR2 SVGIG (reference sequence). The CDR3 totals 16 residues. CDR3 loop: CARRRNGVAVGYGYTF. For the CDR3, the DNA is TGTGCCCGGAGAAGAAACGGGGTAGCAGTAGGCTATGGCTACACCTTC.

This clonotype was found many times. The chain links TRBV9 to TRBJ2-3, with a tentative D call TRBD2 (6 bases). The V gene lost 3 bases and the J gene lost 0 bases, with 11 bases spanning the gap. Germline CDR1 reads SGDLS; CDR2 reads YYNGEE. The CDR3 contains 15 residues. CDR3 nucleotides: TGTGCCAGCAGCGCTGCCGGGACTAGCACAGATACGCAGTATTTT. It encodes CASSAAGTSTDTQYF.

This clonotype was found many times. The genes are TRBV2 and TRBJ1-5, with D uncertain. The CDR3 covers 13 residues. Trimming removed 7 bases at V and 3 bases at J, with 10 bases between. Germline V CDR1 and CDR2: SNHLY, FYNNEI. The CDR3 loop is CASKPLDNQPQHF. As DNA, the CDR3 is TGTGCCAGCAAGCCCCTTGACAATCAGCCCCAGCATTTT.

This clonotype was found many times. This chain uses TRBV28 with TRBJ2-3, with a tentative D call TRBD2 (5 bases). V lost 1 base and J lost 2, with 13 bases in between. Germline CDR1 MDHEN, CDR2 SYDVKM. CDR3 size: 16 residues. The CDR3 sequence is CASSLFGGSSTDTQYF. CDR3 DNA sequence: TGTGCCAGCAGTTTATTTGGCGGGTCGTCCACAGATACGCAGTATTTT.

The CDR3 sequence: CASSLATGSTDTQYF. CDR3 coding DNA: TGTGCCAGCAGCTTGGCCACGGGGAGCACAGATACGCAGTATTTT. The chain combines TRBV5-4 with TRBJ2-3; a possible D gene is TRBD2 (5 bases). V was cut by 0 bases and J by 0 bases, with 8 bases left in between. Germline V gene sequence: CDR1 SGHNT, CDR2 YYREEE (reference sequence). This CDR3 contains 15 residues.

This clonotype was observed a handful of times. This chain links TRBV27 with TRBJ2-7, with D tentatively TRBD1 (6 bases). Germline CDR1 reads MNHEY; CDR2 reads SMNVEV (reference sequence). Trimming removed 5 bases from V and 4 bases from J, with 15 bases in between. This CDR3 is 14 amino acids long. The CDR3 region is CASSRPGQRYEQYF. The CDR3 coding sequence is TGTGCCAGCAGTCGACCGGGACAAAGATACGAGCAGTACTTC.

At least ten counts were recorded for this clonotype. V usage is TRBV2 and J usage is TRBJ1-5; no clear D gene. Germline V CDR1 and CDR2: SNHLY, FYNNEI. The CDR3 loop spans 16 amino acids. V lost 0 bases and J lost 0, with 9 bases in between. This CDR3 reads CASSEAGGYSNQPQHF. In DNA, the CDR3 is TGTGCCAGCAGTGAAGCGGGCGGGTATAGCAATCAGCCCCAGCATTTT.

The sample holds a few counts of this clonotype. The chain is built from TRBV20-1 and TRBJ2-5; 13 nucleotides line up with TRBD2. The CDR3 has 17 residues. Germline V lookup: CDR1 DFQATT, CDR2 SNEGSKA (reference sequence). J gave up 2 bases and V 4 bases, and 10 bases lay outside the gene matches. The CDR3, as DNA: TGCAGTGCTACGAAATTGACTAGCGGGAGGATGCAAGAGACCCAGTACTTC. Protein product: CSATKLTSGRMQETQYF.

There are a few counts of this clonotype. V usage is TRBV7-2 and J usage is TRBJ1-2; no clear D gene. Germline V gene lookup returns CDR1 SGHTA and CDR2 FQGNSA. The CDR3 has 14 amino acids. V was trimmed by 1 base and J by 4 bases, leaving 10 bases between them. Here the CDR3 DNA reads TGTGCCAGCAGCTTAGATTTAGAGAGCTATGGCTACACCTTC. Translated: CASSLDLESYGYTF.

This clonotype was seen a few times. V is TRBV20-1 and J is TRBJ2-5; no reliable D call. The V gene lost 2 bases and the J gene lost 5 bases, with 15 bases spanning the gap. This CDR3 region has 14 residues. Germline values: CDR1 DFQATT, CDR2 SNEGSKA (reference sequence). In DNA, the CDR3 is TGCAGTGCTAGACCACCTCAGCTTCGGGAGACCCAGTACTTC. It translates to CSARPPQLRETQYF.